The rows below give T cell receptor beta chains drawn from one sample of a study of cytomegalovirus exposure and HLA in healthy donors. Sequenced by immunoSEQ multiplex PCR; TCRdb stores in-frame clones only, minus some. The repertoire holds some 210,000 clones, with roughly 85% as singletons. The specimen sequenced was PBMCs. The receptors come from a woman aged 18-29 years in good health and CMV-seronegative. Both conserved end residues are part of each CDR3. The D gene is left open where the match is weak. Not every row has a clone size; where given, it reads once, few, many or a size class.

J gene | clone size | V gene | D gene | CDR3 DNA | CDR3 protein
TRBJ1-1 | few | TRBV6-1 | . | TGTGCCAGCAGTCATACGCCGAACACTGAAGCTTTCTTT | CASSHTPNTEAFF
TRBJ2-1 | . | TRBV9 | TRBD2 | TGTGCCAGCAGCCCCACCGAGCGGGAGGTCTACAATGAGCAGTTCTTC | CASSPTEREVYNEQFF
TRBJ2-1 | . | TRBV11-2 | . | TGTGCCAGCAGCGATCAGCTCGGTTTGCTTTCCGATGAGCAGTTCTTC | CASSDQLGLLSDEQFF
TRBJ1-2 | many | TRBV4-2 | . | TGTGCCAGCAGCCAAAACACCGGAGGGGTTGCTGGCTACACCTTC | CASSQNTGGVAGYTF
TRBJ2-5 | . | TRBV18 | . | TGTGCCAGCTCACCAAGGTTAAGCCAAGAGACCCAGTACTTC | CASSPRLSQETQYF
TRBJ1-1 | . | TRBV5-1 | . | TGCGCCAGCAGCTTGGGGGGTTCCAACACTGAAGCTTTCTTT | CASSLGGSNTEAFF
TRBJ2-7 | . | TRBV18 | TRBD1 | TGTGCCAGCTCAAGGGGACAGGCGGACTACGAGCAGTACTTC | CASSRGQADYEQYF
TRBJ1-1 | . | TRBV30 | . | TGTGCCTGGAGTCTGACCGGGGTCACTGAAGCTTTCTTT | CAWSLTGVTEAFF
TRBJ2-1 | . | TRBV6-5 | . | TGTGCCAGCAGTCTGGGACCGAGGGCCGGCAATGAGCAGTTCTTC | CASSLGPRAGNEQFF
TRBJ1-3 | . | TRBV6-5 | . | TGTGCCAGCAGTTACTCAACAACCTCTGGAAACACCATATATTTT | CASSYSTTSGNTIYF
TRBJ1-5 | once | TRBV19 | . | TGTGCCAGTAGTACAGAGAATCAGCCCCAGCATTTT | CASSTENQPQHF
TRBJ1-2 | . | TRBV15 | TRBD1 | TGTGCCACCAGCAGAGCAAGACAGGGCTATGGCTACACCTTC | CATSRARQGYGYTF
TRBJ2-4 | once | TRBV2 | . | TGTGCCAGCAGCCGAGGGGCGAGCCAAGCCAAAAACATTCAGTACTTC | CASSRGASQAKNIQYF
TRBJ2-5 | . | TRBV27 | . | TGTGCCAGCAGTTCCGCGAACTCCTTCCAAGAGACCCAGTACTTC | CASSSANSFQETQYF
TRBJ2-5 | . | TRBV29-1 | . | TGCAGCGTTGAGCCCCCTGGGGAGACCCAGTACTTC | CSVEPPGETQYF
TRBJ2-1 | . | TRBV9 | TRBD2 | TGTGCCAGCAGCGTAGTTCCTAGCGGGAGTTTCAATGAGCAGTTCTTC | CASSVVPSGSFNEQFF
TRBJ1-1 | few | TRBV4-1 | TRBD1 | TGCGCCAGCAGCCCCCTACACAGGGGTAACACTGAAGCTTTCTTT | CASSPLHRGNTEAFF
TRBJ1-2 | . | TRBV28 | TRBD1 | TGTGCCAGCAGGCGGGACAGGGGGCGCGGCTATGGCTACACCTTC | CASRRDRGRGYGYTF
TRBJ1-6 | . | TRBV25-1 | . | TGTGCCAGCAGAAGCTCCTATAATTCACCCCTCCACTTT | CASRSSYNSPLHF
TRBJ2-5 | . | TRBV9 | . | TGTGCCAGCAGCGTAGTTGCCAGTCCCCCCGGGGAGACCCAGTACTTC | CASSVVASPPGETQYF
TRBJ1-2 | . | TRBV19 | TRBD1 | TGTGCCAGTAGTCCCAATACCGCACAGGGACAGGTTTATGGCTACACCTTC | CASSPNTAQGQVYGYTF